This TCR beta chain was documented in a study of tumor-infiltrating lymphocytes in primary liver carcinoma. Study outcomes and limitations: Tumors carried a top-250-clone fraction significantly exceeding that of blood (p = 0.039). Pairs comparing tumor with adjacent tissue or blood overlapped less than pairs drawn from tumor regions. The samples were not sorted (they were bulk), so CD4+ and CD8+ repertoires were not compared.

This clonotype was counted ten times or more. Its antigen is not identified. Priming with a constant-region primer yielded TCR beta cDNA from about 510 ng total RNA. Three nested multiplex PCR rounds, a slightly modified ARM-PCR method, built the TCR beta libraries. For 10 cycles apiece, the opening two PCR rounds ran with TRBV1-TRBV30 forward primers and a C-beta reverse primer. TCRdb re-derived calls from the multiplex PCR reads in MiXCR, one entry per CDR3 protein. The data hold some 180,000 distinct CDR3 sequences, with over 45% observed a single time. Germline V gene sequence: CDR1 ENHRY, CDR2 SYGVKD. CDR3 length equals 14 residues. V lost 3 bases and J lost 3, with 11 bases in between. Blood RNA was derived from unsorted whole blood, and germline DNA was extracted too. Sampling before surgery obtained around 3.6 milliliters of peripheral blood.

The sequenced sample consisted of peripheral blood. V is TRBV10-3 and J is TRBJ1-1; D perhaps matches TRBD1 (6 bases). The TCR originated in a middle-aged man with primary liver carcinoma and hepatitis B virus infection. The CDR3 DNA reads TGTGCCATCAGTGATAGGGGGTCGGACACTGAAGCTTTCTTT. As protein: CAISDRGSDTEAFF.